Listed here are 4 T cell receptor beta chains from one sample, sequenced in a study of blood T cell repertoires in COVID-19. Method: immunoSEQ multiplex PCR; TCRdb's copy keeps in-frame clones and lacks some. The sample lists about 240,000 clones, 87% occurring once. The sequenced sample was peripheral blood. The receptors were gathered from a man aged 60 to 69 who had recovered from COVID-19.

The chain combines TRBV9 with TRBJ2-7; perhaps TRBD2 as D (5 bases). The CDR3 totals 13 residues. V lost 0 bases and J lost 7, with 11 bases in between. Germline assignment: CDR1 SGDLS and CDR2 YYNGEE. Here the CDR3 DNA reads TGTGCCAGCAGCGTAGTAGCCACGGGGGAGCAGTACTTC. Its protein product is CASSVVATGEQYF.

This chain's CDR3 is CASSPLPLTGYNEQFF. Written as DNA, the CDR3 is TGTGCCAGCAGTCCCCTCCCTCTAACAGGGTACAATGAGCAGTTCTTC. The rearrangement uses TRBV2 and TRBJ2-1; D perhaps matches TRBD1 (6 bases). Germline V gene data show CDR1 as SNHLY and CDR2 as FYNNEI. The CDR3 is 16 amino acids. Between the trimmed V and J ends, which lost 5 bases and 4 bases, there was a span of 18 bases.

The gene calls are TRBV5-6 and TRBJ2-7; 7 nucleotides agree with TRBD1. Looked up from germline, CDR1 is SGHDT and CDR2 is YYEEEE. CDR3 length equals 14 residues. J lost 7 bases, V lost 0 bases, and 7 bases had no gene match. CDR3 DNA sequence: TGTGCCAGCAGCTTGGGACAGGGTTCGAGGGAGCAGTACTTC. This translates into CASSLGQGSREQYF.

This chain joins TRBV19 and TRBJ2-7; TRBD1 aligns across 8 bases. CDR1 is LNHDA, CDR2 SQIVND, per germline (reference sequence). The CDR3 length is 14 residues. The J segment lost 3 bases and the V segment lost 4 bases, leaving 5 bases of the junction unmatched. The CDR3 loop reads CASSTRTGYYEQYF. CDR3 in DNA: TGTGCCAGTAGTACGAGGACAGGGTACTACGAGCAGTACTTC.